This T cell receptor (beta chain) was retrieved from a study of cytomegalovirus exposure and HLA in healthy donors (dated by TCRdb to the late 2010s). Regarding the study in general: An earlier analysis of roughly 570 of the donors reported 276 Gb of sequence data and 117 million unique TCR beta sequences obtained from about 180 million T cells. An early release covering roughly 640 HLA-typed donors comprised approximately 300 gigabases of sequencing data and some 79 million unique TCR sequences. Among the roughly 370 genotyped donors, 75% to 90% belonged to the genetic ancestry cluster associated with self-reported Caucasian donors. The study was designed to test whether signatures of past pathogen exposure could be identified by cataloging public T cell receptors. The study used immunosequencing to profile the T cell repertoires of several hundred subjects and linked those repertoires to cytomegalovirus serostatus. Along with the approximately 650-subject first cohort, a separate validation cohort of roughly 110 different subjects was used. The study combined high-throughput TCR immunosequencing, statistical association of individual TCRs with disease status, and machine learning to predict cytomegalovirus infection status. To study patterns of TCR occurrence, a later analysis re-analyzed previously published TCR beta repertoires from around 660 donors and added high-resolution HLA genotyping. The later analysis used no new phenotypic data to find candidate immune exposures, relying instead on TCR beta sequences and their occurrence across donors. An earlier analysis of several hundred of the donors applied high-throughput TCR beta sequencing to assess whether each TCR beta V gene segment acted as functional or pseudogenic. Donor age, sex, ethnicity and CMV serostatus were compiled alongside the repertoire data. In a later genetic analysis, genome-wide SNP genotypes for about three fifths of the roughly 670 donors were used, and that subset was treated as a discovery cohort. Every repertoire in the discovery cohort had been generated on one and the same sequencing platform. HLA typing covered class I and class II loci at four-digit resolution. Typing coverage varied by locus: about 620-630 donors for A, B, C, DRB1 and DQB1; more than 500 for DQA1; approximately 610 for DPA1; roughly 450 for DPB1. Because of strong linkage in the cohort, a few DR-DQ haplotypes were treated as single units for association and clustering. On average, approximately 250,000 unique TCR beta nucleotide sequences were sequenced per donor among a few hundred genotyped donors of the cohort, with 15% to 20% of those sequences being non-productive. Broader findings and caveats from the paper: Roughly uniform sequencing depth across donors was assumed in presence/absence analyses, although this assumption may not hold. A further reported finding was that TCR beta sequences accurately predicted the HLA-A and HLA-B alleles for most subjects in the first cohort. In this cohort, only TCR beta chains were sequenced, and detectable features were limited by the absence of alpha or paired-chain data. According to the authors, the approach could potentially be generalized to other disease states and immunological phenotypes. An earlier analysis of some 560 of the donors showed that most TCR beta V segments appeared in productive rearrangements either about 87% or about 30% of the time, which broadly matched IMGT annotations. In a later genetic analysis, fewer N-insertions in productive TCRs were reported among donors in an Asian-associated ancestry cluster than the approximately 670-donor mean. Linkage disequilibrium might explain the correlated functional status among segregating V segments, but an unknown experimental factor could not be ruled out. In a later genetic analysis, a missense DCLRE1C variant was associated with V-gene and J-gene trimming of TCR beta chains, and the association was replicated in an independent cohort. At a false discovery rate of 0.05, a later analysis linked around 15,000 TCR beta sequences to specific HLA alleles. Immune exposure information for the cohort was limited to CMV serostatus. Most TCR sequences were observed very rarely across donors, whereas some public TCRs were present in many individuals. A few of the identified cytomegalovirus-associated TCR beta chains were confirmed in vitro to be specific for cytomegalovirus antigens. According to a later analysis, most CMV-associated TCR beta chains appeared to be HLA-restricted, and the HLA associations seemed to be driven largely by CMV exposure. The classifier was reported to diagnose cytomegalovirus status with high specificity and sensitivity in both the original and validation cohorts. Compared with equally common non-associated chains, HLA-associated TCR beta chains in a later analysis were more clonally expanded and had lower generation probabilities. In a later analysis, the rate of TCR association differed among HLA loci, with DRB1 alleles having the most associated TCRs and HLA-C alleles having the fewest. In a later analysis, several top co-occurrence clusters were reported to appear linked to parvovirus B19, influenza, CMV and Epstein-Barr virus. Assigning TCR associations to individual alleles was difficult when HLA alleles, especially DR and DQ, strongly co-occurred. A group of highly shared sequence variants was considered likely to be a technical artifact of the sequencing pipeline. Because HLA typing was unavailable for some donors at each locus, only the typed subset was used in association tests. In the study, about 150 TCR beta chains were listed as associated with cytomegalovirus. Some IMGT-functional V segments, including TRBV6-2 and TRBV6-3, could not be distinguished by the 87-base-pair reads and were therefore excluded. Because counts were too low, about 18 rarely observed V segments, including chromosome 9 orphons, were left out of the earlier analysis of about 620 of the donors.

A note on this clone: Its antigen target is currently unknown. No much larger clone is present one base from it, and per-base qualities are unavailable.

The germline V gene encodes CDR1 SGHRS and CDR2 YFSETQ. From its cysteine to its phenylalanine, the CDR3 spans 13 amino acids. Left in the record is the CDR3 DNA by itself, 39 bases read in frame from the first base. Compared with germline, V lacks 7 bases and J lacks 8 bases; bases without a gene match: 10. Receptors were amplified or captured by the immunoSEQ multiplex PCR assay. For the multiplex PCR, a mixture combining 60 forward primers for TCR Vbeta segments and 13 reverse primers for TCR Jbeta segments was used. The CDR3 region of rearranged TCR beta genes was amplified from genomic DNA with a multiplex PCR assay. On the Illumina HiSeq System, the amplified TCR beta libraries were sequenced as 87-base-pair reads. In the authors' own workflow: In a later analysis, roughly 80 million unique TCR beta chains were counted across the 500 to 850 repertoires, and approximately 11 million of these chains were shared by at least two donors. To remove PCR and sequencing errors, raw reads were error-corrected and collapsed into unique sequences using a nearest-neighbor algorithm that merged closely related sequences. V, D and J gene segments were assigned by aligning CDR3 sequences to IMGT reference sequences. Each retained sequence needed at least a six-nucleotide match to both a V gene segment and a J gene segment. A rearrangement counted as productive if the CDR3 had no stop codons and remained in frame with V and J, and every other rearrangement counted as non-productive. CDR3 was defined according to IMGT convention as the region running from the second conserved V-encoded cysteine to the conserved J-encoded phenylalanine. The earlier analysis of 500 to 600 of the donors excluded sequences that lacked an unambiguous match to a single V gene segment. An earlier analysis of 500 to 600 of the donors classified V segments as functional when productive rearrangements were above 56.7% and as segregating when the standard deviation between donors was above 5%. A statistical classification framework was built to diagnose cytomegalovirus status from the catalog of TCR beta chain sequences. In a later analysis, TCR nucleotide sequences were compared against IMGT/GENE-DB human TR gene sequences so that V and J genes could be assigned. Using the TCRdist pipeline, a later analysis assigned CDR3 sequences along with most-parsimonious VDJ recombination scenarios. In a later analysis, each TCR beta chain was defined by its CDR3 amino acid sequence together with its V-gene family, and reads without a unique V-gene family were excluded. As a way to deal with suspected cross-contamination and a sequencing artifact, a later analysis dropped 450 to 700 nucleotide sequences that were highly shared and had low generation probability. In a later analysis, a clonal expansion index was calculated for each public chain from normalized within-repertoire ranks of inferred template counts. In a later analysis, generation probabilities were computed with a VDJ recombination model fitted to out-of-frame rearrangements, and the resulting probabilities were checked against IGoR. Hypergeometric tests were used in a later analysis to score TCR-TCR, TCR-HLA and TCR-CMV co-occurrence, with a repertoire-size bias correction applied to the TCR pairs. A later analysis estimated false discovery rates by permuting HLA or CMV assignments 20 times. In a later analysis, co-occurring TCRs were grouped with DBSCAN, and TCRdist sequence similarity was added when clustering was performed within HLA-allele-positive subsets. Co-occurrence clustering excluded repertoires with fewer than 30,000 or more than 120,000 public chains, plus five with anomalous nucleotide sharing. Drawn from immuneACCESS, this table holds only the in-frame rearrangements with V and J called that TCRdb kept. Clones are partly lost; checked studies trace under half to an unresolved V gene and leave the rest unexplained. V, J and clone size were drawn from that table, and D and trimming were deduced from the DNA. This sample is represented by about 120,000 clones; approximately 81% of them were singletons. The ten largest clonotypes hold 3% to 5% of the sample.

The cohort comprised around 700 healthy bone marrow donors. Cohort members were all nominally healthy when sampled, although unrecorded immune exposures were likely present. The donor tested CMV seronegative and was one of the 352 seronegative cohort members. A peripheral blood sample was provided by each donor, and peripheral blood mononuclear cells were used for TCR beta sequencing. Genomic DNA extraction from the blood cell samples was performed with the Qiagen DNeasy Blood Extraction Kit. The TCR sequence derives from a woman younger than 45 in good health and CMV-seronegative. This sequence uses TRBV5-1 and TRBJ1-2, with 8 bases aligning to TRBD1. The sequenced sample was PBMCs. The bases are TGCGCCAGCGGGCGACAGGGGTCTTTAGGCTACACCTTC. Translated, it gives CASGRQGSLGYTF.